The 30 T cell receptor beta chains below all came from one sample that was sequenced in a study of blood T cell repertoires in COVID-19. The table came from immunoSEQ multiplex PCR; TCRdb's copy has only in-frame clones and leaves some out. The sample includes approximately 320,000 clones, roughly 91% of them seen just once. Sequenced material: peripheral blood. These receptors came from a woman aged 25 to 39 with COVID-19, enrolled during active disease.

The V call is TRBV14, the J call TRBJ2-7, with a possible D match to TRBD2 (5 bases). The CDR3 has 14 residues. The germline CDR1 and CDR2 sequences are SGHDN and FVKESK. Trimming removed 4 bases from V and 4 bases from J, with 14 bases in between. The CDR3 DNA reads TGTGCCAGCAGCCTAGCGCGTAGACCGTACGAGCAGTACTTC. Translating gives CASSLARRPYEQYF.

The chain has TRBV5-1 and TRBJ1-6; TRBD1 matches at 7 bases. The CDR3 contains 13 residues. V lost 6 bases to trimming and J lost 7 bases; unmatched junction nucleotides: 4. Germline-derived CDR1 and CDR2 are SGHRS and YFSETQ. CDR3 amino acids: CASKEGQNSPLHF. DNA for the CDR3: TGCGCCAGCAAGGAGGGACAGAATTCACCCCTCCACTTT. The whole variable domain, remainder taken from reference TRBV5-1 and TRBJ1-6, is KAGVTQTPRYLIKTRGQQVTLSCSPISGHRSVSWYQQTPGQGLQFLFEYFSETQRNKGNFPGRFSGRQFSNSRSEMNVSTLELGDSALYLCASKEGQNSPLHFGNGTRLTVT.

The rearrangement links TRBV4-1 to TRBJ2-3, with a weak D call TRBD2 (6 bases). The CDR3 extends over 15 amino acids. From germline, CDR1 is MGHRA and CDR2 YSYEKL. Trimming stripped 5 bases from V and 2 bases from J, with 14 bases between. The CDR3 DNA is TGCGCCAGCAGCGGGACTCCCCAGGTCACAGATACGCAGTATTTT. It yields the protein CASSGTPQVTDTQYF.

The chain has TRBV6-5 and TRBJ1-1; no firm D call. This CDR3 is 13 amino acids long. The V and J ends lost 3 bases and 4 bases respectively, with 9 bases between them. From germline, CDR1 is MNHEY and CDR2 SVGAGI. CDR3 sequence (DNA): TGTGCCAGCAGTTATACAGAAAGCACTGAAGCTTTCTTT. Translating gives CASSYTESTEAFF.

The rearrangement joins TRBV13 to TRBJ1-1, with TRBD1 matching 9 bases. CDR1 and CDR2 (germline): PRHDT, FYEKMQ (reference sequence). V was pared by 1 base and J by 0 bases, with 18 bases of the junction left unmatched. The CDR3 covers 21 residues. The CDR3 coding sequence is TGTGCCAGCAGCTTAGACCGGGACAGGGTCGGGGAGGGACCTATGAACACTGAAGCTTTCTTT. It yields the protein CASSLDRDRVGEGPMNTEAFF.

The chain combines TRBV19 with TRBJ1-1; TRBD1 aligns across 7 bases. Germline V gives CDR1 LNHDA, CDR2 SQIVND (reference sequence). With 3 bases clipped from V and 5 bases from J, the junction kept 9 bases outside the gene matches. The CDR3 sequence is 15 residues long. CDR3: CASSITGGGGTEAFF. CDR3 DNA sequence: TGTGCCAGTAGTATTACGGGAGGGGGCGGAACTGAAGCTTTCTTT.

The chain links TRBV10-1 to TRBJ1-1; 8 bases match TRBD1. The junction had 9 bases not matched to a gene; V was cut back by 6 bases and J by 3 bases. Germline V gives CDR1 WNHNN, CDR2 SYGVQD (reference sequence). This CDR3 contains 15 residues. The CDR3 region is CASRQGRGRDTEAFF. The CDR3 DNA reads TGCGCCAGCAGACAGGGCAGGGGGCGCGACACTGAAGCTTTCTTT.

The rearrangement uses TRBV5-1 and TRBJ2-5, with D unclear. V lost 4 bases and J 2 bases, leaving 12 bases between the germline ends. Germline values: CDR1 SGHRS, CDR2 YFSETQ. CDR3 size: 14 residues. The CDR3 protein is CASSLPAGQETQYF. The CDR3 region has the DNA TGCGCCAGCAGCCTACCAGCAGGTCAAGAGACCCAGTACTTC.

The V call is TRBV24-1, the J call TRBJ2-5; 9 bases fit TRBD1. Germline loops: CDR1 KGHDR, CDR2 SFDVKD. The CDR3 has 15 residues. J was trimmed by 5 bases and V by 4 bases; bases with no gene match: 7. In DNA form, the CDR3 reads TGTGCCACCAGTGAGCGGGACAGGGTCGGGGAGACCCAGTACTTC. Translating gives CATSERDRVGETQYF.

The chain uses TRBV29-1 and TRBJ2-7; 9 nucleotides align to TRBD2. V dropped 2 bases and J dropped 5; count of bases not matched to a gene: 7. The germline CDR1 and CDR2 sequences are SQVTM and ANQGSEA. The length of the CDR3 is 14 residues. This CDR3 reads CSVEMGTSFDEQYF. DNA for the CDR3: TGCAGCGTTGAAATGGGGACTAGCTTCGACGAGCAGTACTTC.

V and J are TRBV6-5 and TRBJ2-7; 7 positions match TRBD2. The CDR3 covers 13 residues. Germline values: CDR1 MNHEY, CDR2 SVGAGI. J gave up 0 bases and V 11 bases, and 7 bases lay outside the gene matches. DNA for the CDR3: TGTGCCGCGGACCGGACTAGCTCCTACGAGCAGTACTTC. Amino acids: CAADRTSSYEQYF.

A note on this clone: This same CDR3 is encoded by further DNA sequences in the sample. This chain joins TRBV29-1 and TRBJ1-2; 7 bases map to TRBD1. The CDR3 covers 13 residues. The germline gives CDR1 SQVTM, CDR2 ANQGSEA. The V and J ends lost 5 bases and 2 bases, in that order; junction bases with no gene match: 5. CDR3 amino acids: CSVLTGDNYGYTF. The CDR3 DNA is TGCAGCGTTTTAACAGGGGACAACTATGGCTACACCTTC.

On this clone itself: The same CDR3 also results from other DNA sequences found in this sample. V is TRBV7-9 and J is TRBJ1-3; 9 bases match TRBD1. V dropped 5 bases and J dropped 2; count of bases not matched to a gene: 4. This CDR3 is 15 amino acids long. Germline assignment: CDR1 SEHNR and CDR2 FQNEAQ (reference sequence). CDR3 nucleotide sequence: TGTGCCAGCAGCCAACAGGGGGCCGCTGGAAACACCATATATTTT. As protein: CASSQQGAAGNTIYF.

V is TRBV18 and J is TRBJ1-2; 7 bases match TRBD1. Trimming at V came to 1 base and at J to 8 bases, leaving 7 bases not matched to a gene. There are 14 residues in the CDR3. The germline gives CDR1 KGHSH, CDR2 LQKENI. The CDR3 coding sequence is TGTGCCAGCTCACCACGAGGGGGCCCTCCGGGCTACACCTTC. Translation: CASSPRGGPPGYTF.

This clone was recorded only once. The chain joins TRBV7-9 to TRBJ1-1; possible D gene TRBD1, 5 bases. CDR3 size: 15 residues. V was cut by 4 bases and J by 7 bases, with 19 bases left in between. CDR1 and CDR2 from the germline V gene are SEHNR and FQNEAQ (reference sequence). In DNA, the CDR3 is TGTGCCAGCAGCTCGGGGGAGGCCGTTTTCTTTGAAGCTTTCTTT. This sequence encodes CASSSGEAVFFEAFF. Full variable domain (remainder filled in from reference TRBV7-9 and TRBJ1-1): DTGVSQNPRHKITKRGQNVTFRCDPISEHNRLYWYRQTLGQGPEFLTYFQNEAQLEKSRLLSDRFSAERPKGSFSTLEIQRTEQGDSAMYLCASSSGEAVFFEAFFGQGTRLTVV.

The V call is TRBV7-9, the J call TRBJ2-7, with a weak D call TRBD2 (6 bases). V lost 2 bases to trimming and J lost 1 base, with 12 bases between them. Germline V gene sequence: CDR1 SEHNR, CDR2 FQNEAQ (reference sequence). The CDR3 has 15 amino acids. The CDR3 DNA sequence: TGTGCCAGCAGCTTACCCTTTGGGGGGTCCTACGAGCAGTACTTC. It encodes CASSLPFGGSYEQYF.

This chain uses TRBV19 with TRBJ1-6, with D possibly TRBD1 on 5 matching bases. Germline-derived CDR1 and CDR2 are LNHDA and SQIVND (reference sequence). The CDR3 covers 14 residues. The ends were cut back, 4 bases at V and 6 bases at J, with 10 bases in the middle. The CDR3 DNA sequence: TGTGCCAGTAGTAATATGGGACTTAATTCACCCCTCCACTTT. It translates to CASSNMGLNSPLHF.

The chain couples TRBV3-1 (or the pseudogene TRBV3-2) to TRBJ2-5; unclear D gene. V gave up 5 bases and J gave up 5 bases, with 9 bases separating them. There are 12 residues in the CDR3. The germline gives CDR1 LGHDT, CDR2 YNNKEL (reference sequence). The CDR3: CASSYYGETQYF. CDR3 in DNA: TGTGCCAGCAGCTACTACGGGGAGACCCAGTACTTC.

V gene TRBV10-3 combines with J gene TRBJ1-6; 7 positions agree with TRBD1. J was trimmed by 9 bases and V by 4 bases; bases with no gene match: 6. CDR1 and CDR2 from the germline V gene are ENHRY and SYGVKD. This CDR3 comprises 14 residues. The CDR3 sequence is CAISATGKSSPLHF. As DNA, the CDR3 is TGTGCCATCAGTGCGACAGGGAAATCTTCACCCCTCCACTTT.

This CDR3 reads CSATGTWEQYF. CDR3 coding DNA: TGCAGCGCTACCGGGACTTGGGAGCAGTACTTC. The chain couples TRBV29-1 to TRBJ2-7; TRBD2 is a possible D gene (6 bases). CDR3 size: 11 residues. V dropped 7 bases and J dropped 7 bases, with 14 bases sitting between them. Germline V gene sequence: CDR1 SQVTM, CDR2 ANQGSEA.

The chain has TRBV7-9 and TRBJ2-1, with 8 bases aligning to TRBD2. This CDR3 comprises 16 residues. V lost 1 base, J lost 5 bases, and 7 bases stayed unmatched. Looked up from germline, CDR1 is SEHNR and CDR2 is FQNEAQ (reference sequence). In DNA form, the CDR3 reads TGTGCCAGCAGCTTAGGACGGGGCGGGGGGAACAATGAGCAGTTCTTC. It specifies CASSLGRGGGNNEQFF.

The V call is TRBV20-1, the J call TRBJ1-5; no clear D gene. Germline values: CDR1 DFQATT, CDR2 SNEGSKA (reference sequence). This CDR3 contains 10 residues. In DNA, the CDR3 is TGCAGCGCCGGTGATCAGCCCCAGCATTTT. Amino acid sequence: CSAGDQPQHF.

The rearrangement uses TRBV4-2 and TRBJ1-1; 7 bases line up with TRBD1. The CDR3 is made up of 16 amino acids. Germline lookup yields CDR1 LGHNA and CDR2 YNFKEQ. J was trimmed by 1 base and V by 4 bases; bases with no gene match: 9. The CDR3 here is CASSLPQGTPNTEAFF. CDR3 nucleotide sequence: TGTGCCAGCAGCCTACCACAGGGGACCCCGAACACTGAAGCTTTCTTT.

In regard to this clone: The junction departs from the called germline gene at one end, perhaps through a read error. This chain joins TRBV6-1 and TRBJ1-2; D is uncertain. This CDR3 comprises 11 residues. From germline, CDR1 is MNHNS and CDR2 SASEGT. The CDR3 is CASSELAGLPF. The CDR3 region has the DNA TGTGCCAGCAGTGAACTAGCCGGTCTCCCTTTC.

The chain uses TRBV5-4 and TRBJ1-2; D uncertain. Germline values: CDR1 SGHNT, CDR2 YYREEE (reference sequence). V lost 1 base to trimming and J lost 4 bases, with 8 bases between them. This CDR3 has 13 residues. Here the CDR3 DNA reads TGTGCCAGCAGCTTGAGAGAGGCCTATGGCTACACCTTC. It is translated as CASSLREAYGYTF.

V usage is TRBV5-6 and J usage is TRBJ2-6, with D unclear. CDR1 is SGHDT and CDR2 is YYEEEE in the germline V gene. V dropped 4 bases and J dropped 3 bases, with 11 bases sitting between them. CDR3 length equals 15 residues. CDR3 coding DNA: TGTGCCAGCAGCCCAACTCGCCGTGGGGCCAACGTCCTGACTTTC. This gives the protein CASSPTRRGANVLTF.

The rearrangement links TRBV2 to TRBJ1-1; 9 nucleotides match TRBD1. The length of the CDR3 is 13 residues. V lost 9 bases, J lost 8 bases, and 10 bases stayed unmatched. Germline CDR1 SNHLY, CDR2 FYNNEI. CDR3 region: CAREGTGRTEAFF. As DNA, the CDR3 is TGTGCCAGAGAGGGGACAGGGAGGACCGAAGCTTTCTTT. Full variable domain (missing parts from reference TRBV2 and TRBJ1-1): EPEVTQTPSHQVTQMGQEVILRCVPISNHLYFYWYRQILGQKVEFLVSFYNNEISEKSEIFDDQFSVERPDGSNFTLKIRSTKLEDSAMYFCAREGTGRTEAFFGQGTRLTVV.

This clone showed up just a few times. The V call is TRBV29-1, the J call TRBJ1-2; D uncertain. CDR3 length: 13 residues. Trimming removed 6 bases from V and 7 bases from J, with 18 bases in between. In germline, CDR1 is SQVTM, CDR2 ANQGSEA. CDR3 protein: CSVETVFRGGYTF. The CDR3 DNA reads as TGCAGCGTCGAGACCGTGTTCCGGGGTGGCTACACCTTC.

This clone has a handful of counts. The chain links TRBV24-1 to TRBJ1-5, with 10 positions matching TRBD1. The CDR3 contains 20 residues. Germline CDR1 KGHDR, CDR2 SFDVKD. Trimming took 7 bases from V and 1 from J; bases not matched to a gene: 18. Written as DNA, the CDR3 is TGTGCCACCAGACAAGACTCCGGGACAGGGGTCGCCAGAAGCAATCAGCCCCAGCATTTT. Encoded protein: CATRQDSGTGVARSNQPQHF.

The CDR3 spells CASSRRTSGTHNEQFF. The CDR3 DNA follows: TGTGCCAGCAGCCGCAGGACTAGCGGGACCCACAATGAGCAGTTCTTC. The V gene is TRBV7-9, the J gene TRBJ2-1; TRBD2 agrees at 12 bases. This CDR3 spans 16 amino acids. CDR1 and CDR2 from the germline V gene are SEHNR and FQNEAQ (reference sequence). Trimming removed 5 bases from V and 5 bases from J; junction bases left unmatched: 7.